What follows is one TCR beta chain and its context. Its antigen is unknown. The authors incorporated unique molecular identifiers into the TCR beta cDNA libraries. Via MiXCR, TCRdb re-called the PCR reads, giving one row per CDR3 protein. The sample has 550,000 to 700,000 distinct CDR3 sequences, roughly 45% seen once. This CDR3 has 15 residues. Trimming left V 4 bases short and J 2 bases short, with 15 bases between. These data come from a study of post-analysis software for immune sequencing data. Findings of the study overall: Five TRBV segments, TRBV5-6, TRBV5-1 and TRBV20-1 among them, were found more frequent in patients than controls.

The sequenced material came from blood. This rearrangement joins TRBV12-3 or TRBV12-4 to TRBJ2-7, with D perhaps matching TRBD1 or TRBD2 (7 bases each). The receptor was isolated from a girl between 10 and 17 years old with multiple sclerosis. Here the CDR3 reads CASSSGGAGTYEQYF. In nucleotides, the CDR3 is TGTGCCAGCAGTTCAGGGGGAGCGGGGACCTACGAGCAGTACTTC.